Following are 15 T cell receptor beta chains from one sample sequenced in a study of shared clonotypes between healthy human individuals. The protocol was immunoSEQ multiplex PCR, while the TCRdb copy is restricted to in-frame clones and leaves out a portion. The data hold about 470,000 clones, with around 75% observed a single time. Input material: PBMCs. All receptors derive from a middle-aged woman in good health. Some clones in this sample may be carry-over from other donors' samples.

The chain has TRBV30 and TRBJ2-4, with D perhaps TRBD1 (6 bases). Trimming took off 2 bases at V and 0 bases at J, with 14 bases between the two ends. This CDR3 has 16 amino acids. Germline V gene sequence: CDR1 GTSNPN, CDR2 SVGIG (reference sequence). The CDR3 protein is CAWSYTGSLAKNIQYF. CDR3 in DNA: TGTGCCTGGAGTTATACAGGGAGTCTAGCCAAAAACATTCAGTACTTC.

The chain recombines TRBV30 with TRBJ2-7; 9 bases fit TRBD2. The CDR3 loop spans 15 amino acids. With 4 bases clipped from V and 6 bases from J, the junction kept 13 bases outside the gene matches. CDR1 is GTSNPN and CDR2 is SVGIG in the germline V gene (reference sequence). The CDR3 DNA reads as TGTGCCTGGAAAAGGCGGGAGGGGGTTGATATCGAGCAGTACTTC. Translating it yields CAWKRREGVDIEQYF.

V gene TRBV9 combines with J gene TRBJ2-2; D not certain. Trimming removed 3 bases from V and 2 bases from J, with 5 bases in between. The CDR3 loop spans 13 amino acids. From germline, CDR1 is SGDLS and CDR2 YYNGEE. The CDR3 nucleotides are TGTGCCAGCAGCGCCGACAACACCGGGGAGCTGTTTTTT. It specifies CASSADNTGELFF.

The chain uses TRBV5-1 and TRBJ1-4; D ambiguous. V was clipped by 3 bases and J by 3 bases, with 6 bases between them. The CDR3 length is 13 residues. CDR1 and CDR2 from the germline V gene are SGHRS and YFSETQ. The CDR3, as DNA: TGCGCCAGCAGCTCAACTGCTAATGAAAAACTGTTTTTT. Translated: CASSSTANEKLFF.

The rearrangement links TRBV5-1 to TRBJ1-2; a weak D match, TRBD1 (5 bases). Trimming removed 0 bases from V and 5 bases from J, with 17 bases in between. CDR1 is SGHRS, CDR2 YFSETQ, per germline. This CDR3 has 16 amino acids. The CDR3 here is CASSLARGPGIYGYTF. The DNA for the CDR3 is TGCGCCAGCAGCTTGGCCCGGGGACCGGGGATTTATGGCTACACCTTC.

The CDR3 spells CASSEGLGSYEQYF. In DNA form, the CDR3 reads TGTGCCAGCAGTGAAGGTCTAGGATCCTACGAGCAGTACTTC. The gene calls are TRBV25-1 and TRBJ2-7, with D unclear. V was cut by 2 bases and J by 1 base, with 9 bases left in between. Germline CDR1 reads MGHDK; CDR2 reads SYGVNS. The CDR3 extends over 14 amino acids.

V usage is TRBV9 and J usage is TRBJ2-7; D remains unclear. V shed 0 bases and J shed 2 bases, with 12 bases lying between them. The CDR3 is made up of 15 amino acids. The germline gives CDR1 SGDLS, CDR2 YYNGEE. This CDR3 is CASSVDWAPTYEQYF. The DNA for the CDR3 is TGTGCCAGCAGCGTAGATTGGGCCCCAACCTACGAGCAGTACTTC.

The V call is TRBV2, the J call TRBJ2-5; 12 nucleotides line up with TRBD2. CDR1 and CDR2 from the germline V gene are SNHLY and FYNNEI. The CDR3 spans 15 residues. V trimming: 6 bases; J trimming: 3 bases; junction bases outside the gene matches: 5. Here the CDR3 reads CASRARLAGEETQYF. DNA for the CDR3: TGTGCCAGCAGGGCCCGACTAGCGGGAGAAGAGACCCAGTACTTC.

This chain connects TRBV5-1 to TRBJ1-4; no reliable D call. Trimming took 0 bases from V and 8 from J, leaving 11 bases between them. The CDR3 runs 14 residues. Germline CDR1 and CDR2: SGHRS and YFSETQ. CDR3 in DNA: TGCGCCAGCAGCTTGGGACCCCTTGGGGAAAAACTGTTTTTT. This codes for CASSLGPLGEKLFF.

The chain joins TRBV19 to TRBJ2-4, with TRBD1 matching over 8 bases. Germline CDR1 reads LNHDA; CDR2 reads SQIVND (reference sequence). Trimming at V came to 5 bases and at J to 4 bases, leaving 7 bases not matched to a gene. The CDR3 length is 15 residues. CDR3 residues: CASSLNDRGKNIQYF. The DNA of the CDR3 is TGTGCCAGTAGTTTGAACGACAGGGGAAAAAACATTCAGTACTTC.

V gene TRBV7-9 combines with J gene TRBJ2-7; D unresolved. Germline lookup yields CDR1 SEHNR and CDR2 FQNEAQ (reference sequence). The CDR3 loop spans 13 amino acids. Trimming removed 5 bases at V and 0 bases at J, with 8 bases between. The CDR3 protein is CASSPRVSYEQYF. DNA for the CDR3: TGTGCCAGCAGCCCGAGAGTCTCCTACGAGCAGTACTTC.

The chain carries TRBV14 and TRBJ2-5; D is undetermined. Germline V CDR1 and CDR2: SGHDN, FVKESK. The CDR3 is 13 amino acids. Trimming left V 4 bases short and J 1 base short, with 7 bases between. The CDR3 loop reads CASSPRLQETQYF. For the CDR3, the DNA is TGTGCCAGCAGCCCAAGACTCCAAGAGACCCAGTACTTC.

The chain recombines TRBV30 with TRBJ1-5, with 9 bases lining up with TRBD1. Trimming cost V 8 bases and J 1 base; bases outside gene matches: 6. CDR1 and CDR2 from the germline V gene are GTSNPN and SVGIG (reference sequence). The CDR3 consists of 14 residues. CDR3 sequence (DNA): TGTGCCGCCCGGACAGGGGTCAGCAATCAGCCCCAGCATTTT. It is translated as CAARTGVSNQPQHF.

Here the CDR3 DNA reads TGTGCCAGCCAAGGCCCTTCGAACACCGGGGAGCTGTTTTTT. Its translation is CASQGPSNTGELFF. V is TRBV7-6 and J is TRBJ2-2; D is uncertain. Germline-derived CDR1 and CDR2 are SGHVS and FNYEAQ. The CDR3 runs to 14 residues. V was pared by 8 bases and J by 0 bases, with 10 bases between.

Points on this clone: In the same sample, other DNA sequences code for this CDR3. The chain couples TRBV7-8 to TRBJ1-1, with 7 bases aligning to TRBD1. V lost 0 bases to trimming and J lost 2 bases; unmatched junction nucleotides: 3. This CDR3 region has 15 residues. Germline values: CDR1 SGHVS, CDR2 FQNEAQ. The chain's CDR3 is CASSLAGGGNTEAFF. DNA of the CDR3: TGTGCCAGCAGCTTAGCAGGGGGCGGCAACACTGAAGCTTTCTTT.